This T cell receptor beta chain was found in a study of blood T cell repertoires in COVID-19. Authors' data handling: The assay estimated nucleated cells by amplifying reference gene primers. Clones were sequenced by immunoSEQ multiplex PCR, and TCRdb holds only the in-frame ones, with some missing. V and J calls plus clone size are reproduced from that table; the DNA served to infer D and trimming. Here the sample spans around 260,000 clones, about 83% being singletons. This clone was observed a few times. Unmatched junction bases numbered 9, after V lost 6 bases and J lost 5 bases. Germline V gene data show CDR1 as KGHSH and CDR2 as LQKENI. The CDR3 has 16 amino acids.

The sequencing input was peripheral blood. The rearrangement links TRBV18 to TRBJ2-1; TRBD1 matches 11 bases. The receptor's source is a woman aged 45-60 years who had recovered from COVID-19. CDR3 protein: CASSQTTGQGDNEQFF. Here the CDR3 DNA reads TGTGCCAGCTCTCAGACAACGGGACAGGGGGACAATGAGCAGTTCTTC.